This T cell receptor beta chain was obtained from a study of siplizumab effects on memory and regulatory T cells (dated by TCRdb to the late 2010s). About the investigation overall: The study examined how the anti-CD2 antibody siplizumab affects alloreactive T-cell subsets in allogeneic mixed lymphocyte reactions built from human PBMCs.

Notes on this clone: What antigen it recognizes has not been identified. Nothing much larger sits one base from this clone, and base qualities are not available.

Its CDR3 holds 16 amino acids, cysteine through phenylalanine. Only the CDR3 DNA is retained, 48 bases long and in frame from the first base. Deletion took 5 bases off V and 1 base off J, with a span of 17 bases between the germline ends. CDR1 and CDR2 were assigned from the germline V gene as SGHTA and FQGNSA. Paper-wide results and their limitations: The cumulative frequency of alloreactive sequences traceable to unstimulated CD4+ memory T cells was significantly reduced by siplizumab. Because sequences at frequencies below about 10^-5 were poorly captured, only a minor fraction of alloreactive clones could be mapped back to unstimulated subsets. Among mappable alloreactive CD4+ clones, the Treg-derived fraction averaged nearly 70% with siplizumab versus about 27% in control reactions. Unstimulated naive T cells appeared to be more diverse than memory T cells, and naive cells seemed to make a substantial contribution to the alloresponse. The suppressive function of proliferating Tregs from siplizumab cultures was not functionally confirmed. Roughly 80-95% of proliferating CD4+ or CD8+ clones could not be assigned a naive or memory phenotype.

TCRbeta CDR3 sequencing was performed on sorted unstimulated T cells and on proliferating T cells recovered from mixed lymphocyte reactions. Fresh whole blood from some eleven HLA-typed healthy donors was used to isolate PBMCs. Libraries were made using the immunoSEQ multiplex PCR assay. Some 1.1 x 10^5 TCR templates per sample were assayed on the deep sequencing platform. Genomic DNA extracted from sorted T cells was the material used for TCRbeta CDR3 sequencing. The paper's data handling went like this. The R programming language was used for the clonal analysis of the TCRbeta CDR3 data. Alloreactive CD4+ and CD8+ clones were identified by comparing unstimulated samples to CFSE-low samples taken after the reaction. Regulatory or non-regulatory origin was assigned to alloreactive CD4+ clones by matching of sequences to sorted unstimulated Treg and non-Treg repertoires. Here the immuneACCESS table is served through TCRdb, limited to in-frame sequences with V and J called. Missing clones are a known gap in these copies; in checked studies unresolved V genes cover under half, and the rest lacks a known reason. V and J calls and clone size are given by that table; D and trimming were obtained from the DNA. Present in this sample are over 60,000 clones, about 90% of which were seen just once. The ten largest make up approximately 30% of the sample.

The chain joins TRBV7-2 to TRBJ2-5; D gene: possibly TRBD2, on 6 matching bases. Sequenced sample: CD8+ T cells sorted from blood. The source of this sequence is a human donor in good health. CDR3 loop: CASSPRLVSVQETQYF. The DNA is TGTGCCAGCAGCCCACGACTAGTATCTGTCCAAGAGACCCAGTACTTC.